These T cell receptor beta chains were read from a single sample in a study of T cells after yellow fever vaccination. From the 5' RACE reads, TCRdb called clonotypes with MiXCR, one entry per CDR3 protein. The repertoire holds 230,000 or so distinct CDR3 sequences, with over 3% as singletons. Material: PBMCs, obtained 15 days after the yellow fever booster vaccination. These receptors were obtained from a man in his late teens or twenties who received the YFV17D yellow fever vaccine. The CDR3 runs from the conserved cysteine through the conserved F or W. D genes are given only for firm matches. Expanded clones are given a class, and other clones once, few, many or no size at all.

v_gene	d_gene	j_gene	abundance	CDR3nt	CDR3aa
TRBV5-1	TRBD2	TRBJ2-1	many	TGCGCCAGCAGCTTAGGACTAGCGAGTTGGAATGAGCAGTTCTTC	CASSLGLASWNEQFF
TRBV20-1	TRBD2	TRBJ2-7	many	TGCAGTGCTAGAGCTGCGGAGGGAGGGGCCTACGAGCAGTACTTC	CSARAAEGGAYEQYF
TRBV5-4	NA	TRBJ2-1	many	TGTGCCAGCAGCTTGGCCGGCGGGGGCCTCAATGAGCAGTTCTTC	CASSLAGGGLNEQFF
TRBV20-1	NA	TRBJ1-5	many	TGCAGTGCTAGAGAAGGGGTCCGGGGGAATCAGCCCCAGCATTTT	CSAREGVRGNQPQHF
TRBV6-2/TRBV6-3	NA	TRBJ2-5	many	TGTGCCACCCAGCGGGTGTCGGAGACCCAGTACTTC	CATQRVSETQYF
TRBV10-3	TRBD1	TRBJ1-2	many	TGTGCCATCCCAAGGGACAGGAGCGGGAACTATGGCTACACCTTC	CAIPRDRSGNYGYTF
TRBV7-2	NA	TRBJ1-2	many	TGTGCCAGCAGCCAGTTCGGTAGCAGGGGTGGTGGCTACACCTTC	CASSQFGSRGGGYTF
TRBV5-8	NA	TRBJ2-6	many	TGTGCCAGCAGCATGGAGTCGTTCTCTGGGGCCAACGTCCTGACTTTC	CASSMESFSGANVLTF
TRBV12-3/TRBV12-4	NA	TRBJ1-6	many	TGTGCCAGCAGTCCCCACAGGGTTTCACCCCTCCACTTT	CASSPHRVSPLHF
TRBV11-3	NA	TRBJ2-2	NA	TGTGCCAGCAGTCGAGACTATACCGGGGAGCTGTTTTTT	CASSRDYTGELFF
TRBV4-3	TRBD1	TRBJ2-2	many	TGCGCCAGCAGCCAAGATCCGGGACAGGGCTCCGGGGAGCTGTTTTTT	CASSQDPGQGSGELFF
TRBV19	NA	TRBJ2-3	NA	TGTGCCAGTAAAACCCGCAGGGGATCTAGCACAGATACGCAGTATTTT	CASKTRRGSSTDTQYF
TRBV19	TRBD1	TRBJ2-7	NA	TGTGCCAGTAGTATAACAGGGGGCAACGAGCAGTACTTC	CASSITGGNEQYF
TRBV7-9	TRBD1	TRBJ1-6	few	TGTGCCAGCGCCCCCTTCGGGACAGCGTATTCACCCCTCCACTTT	CASAPFGTAYSPLHF
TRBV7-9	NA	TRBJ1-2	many	TGTGCCAGCAGCCCGCCGACACAGGTGAACTATGGCTACACCTTC	CASSPPTQVNYGYTF
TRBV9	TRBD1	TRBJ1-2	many	TGTGCCAGCAGCGTCTCTTCGGGACAGAACTATGGCTACACCTTC	CASSVSSGQNYGYTF
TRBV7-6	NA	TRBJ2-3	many	TGTGCCAGCAGCTCCCCACCGGGACTTCGCACAGATACGCAGTATTTT	CASSSPPGLRTDTQYF
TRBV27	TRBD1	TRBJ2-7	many	TGTGCCAGCGGAACCGGGACAGACTACGAGCAGTACTTC	CASGTGTDYEQYF
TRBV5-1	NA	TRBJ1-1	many	TGCGCCAGCAGCTTGGCCGGGCGTGGGGTAAACACTGAAGCTTTCTTT	CASSLAGRGVNTEAFF
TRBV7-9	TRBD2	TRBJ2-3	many	TGTGCCAGCAGCTCCGGACCGGGACTAGCGGGGGGAACAGATACGCAGTATTTT	CASSSGPGLAGGTDTQYF
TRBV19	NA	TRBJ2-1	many	TGTGCCAGTAGTCCGGCAGGGTGGGATGAGCAGTTCTTC	CASSPAGWDEQFF
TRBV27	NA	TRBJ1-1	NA	TGCACCAGCAGTCCCACTCCAAGGGCCATGAACACTGAAGCTTTCTTT	CTSSPTPRAMNTEAFF
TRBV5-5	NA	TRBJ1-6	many	TGTGCCAGCAGCTTGGATGGCGTATCACCCCTCCACTTT	CASSLDGVSPLHF
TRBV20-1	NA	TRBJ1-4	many	TGCAGTGCTAGAGAGGGGGCTTTTGAAAAACTGTTTTTT	CSAREGAFEKLFF
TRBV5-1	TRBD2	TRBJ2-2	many	TGCGCCAGCAGAGCGGGGACCGGGGAGCTGTTTTTT	CASRAGTGELFF
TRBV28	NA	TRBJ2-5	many	TGTGCCAGCAGCCCGGGGACTCCCGGGGAGACCCAGTACTTC	CASSPGTPGETQYF
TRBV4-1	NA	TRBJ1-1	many	TGCGCCAGCAGCCAAGATTGGGCGAGGGTGGGGATCACTGAAGCTTTCTTT	CASSQDWARVGITEAFF
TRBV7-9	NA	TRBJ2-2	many	TGTGCCCCTGGGGGTACCGGGGAGCTGTTTTTT	CAPGGTGELFF
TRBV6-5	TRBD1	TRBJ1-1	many	TGTGCCAGCAGTTATTTACAGGGGATGAACACTGAAGCTTTCTTT	CASSYLQGMNTEAFF
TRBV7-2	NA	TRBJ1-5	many	TGTGCCAGCAGCTTAATGGGGACAAATCAGCCCCAGCATTTT	CASSLMGTNQPQHF
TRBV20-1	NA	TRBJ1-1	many	TGCAGTGCGCCCCGCGCGGGGTCCAGTCCCCAGCGAGCTTTCTTT	CSAPRAGSSPQRAFF
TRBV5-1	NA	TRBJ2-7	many	TGCGCCAGCAGCTCGACGACAGGCCCTACGTACGAGCAGTACTTC	CASSSTTGPTYEQYF
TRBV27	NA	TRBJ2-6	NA	TGCACCAGCAGTCAAGACATTTCTGGGGCCAACGTCCTGACTTTC	CTSSQDISGANVLTF
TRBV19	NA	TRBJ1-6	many	TGTGCCAGTAGTATATGGTTGAATGGTGGTGGTTCACCCCTCCACTTT	CASSIWLNGGGSPLHF
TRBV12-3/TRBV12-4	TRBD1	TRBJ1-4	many	TGTGCCAGCACTTCCGTCGGGACAGGGCTAGAAAAACTGTTTTTT	CASTSVGTGLEKLFF
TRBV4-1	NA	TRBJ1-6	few	TGCGCCAGCAGCTCCCACGGGGGCGGCTCCTATAATTCACCCCTCCACTTT	CASSSHGGGSYNSPLHF
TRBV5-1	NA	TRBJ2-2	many	TGCGCCAGCAGCAAAGACAGATACACCGGGGAGCTGTTTTTT	CASSKDRYTGELFF
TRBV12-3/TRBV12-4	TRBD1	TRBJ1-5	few	TGTGCCAGCACAAGGGCAGGGGGTGAGGGTCAGCCCCAGCATTTT	CASTRAGGEGQPQHF
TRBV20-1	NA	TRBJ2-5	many	TGCAGTGCTAGTCGTCCTGGCGGGACGGAGACCCAGTACTTC	CSASRPGGTETQYF
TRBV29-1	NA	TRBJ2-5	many	TGCAGCGTCGATCGAGTTTCTCGAGAGACCCAGTACTTC	CSVDRVSRETQYF
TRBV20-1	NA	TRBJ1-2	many	TGCAGTGCTAGAGATTGGGGAGGGGCGGATGGCTACACCTTC	CSARDWGGADGYTF
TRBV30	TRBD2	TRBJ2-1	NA	TGTGCCTGGAGTGTACGGGGACTAGCGGTCTACAATGAGCAGTTCTTC	CAWSVRGLAVYNEQFF
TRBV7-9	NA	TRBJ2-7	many	TGTGCCAGCAGCCGCCCCCGGGGTACGAGATCCTCCTACGAGCAGTACTTC	CASSRPRGTRSSYEQYF
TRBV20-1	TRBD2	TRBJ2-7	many	TGCAGTGCTAGACCGGGGGGTTCCTACGAGCAGTACTTC	CSARPGGSYEQYF